This T cell receptor beta chain was profiled in a study of cytomegalovirus exposure and HLA in healthy donors. Findings and caveats of the study: CMV serostatus stood as the only immune exposure information on hand. Some segments of the V type, notably TRBV6-2 and TRBV6-3, were excluded as indistinguishable. The Asian-associated ancestry cluster reportedly had fewer N-insertions than the 666-donor mean in a later analysis.

As to this clone: Antigen specificity is unknown.

It was with 60 Vbeta and 13 Jbeta primers that the PCR ran. Profiled with immunoSEQ multiplex PCR; TCRdb holds only in-frame clones, not every one. The data show about 37,000 clones, 70% to 75% seen once. Deletions cut 3 bases from V and 3 bases from J, with 11 bases between. This CDR3 spans 14 amino acids. The V gene's germline CDR1 is LNHDA and CDR2 SQIVND (reference sequence). The rearrangement links TRBV19 to TRBJ2-5, with D tentatively TRBD1 (6 bases). The TCR originated in a man younger than 45 in good health and CMV-seronegative. The sample was PBMCs. The CDR3 sequence is CASSIVGGKETQYF. As DNA, the CDR3 is TGTGCCAGTAGTATCGTAGGGGGAAAAGAGACCCAGTACTTC.